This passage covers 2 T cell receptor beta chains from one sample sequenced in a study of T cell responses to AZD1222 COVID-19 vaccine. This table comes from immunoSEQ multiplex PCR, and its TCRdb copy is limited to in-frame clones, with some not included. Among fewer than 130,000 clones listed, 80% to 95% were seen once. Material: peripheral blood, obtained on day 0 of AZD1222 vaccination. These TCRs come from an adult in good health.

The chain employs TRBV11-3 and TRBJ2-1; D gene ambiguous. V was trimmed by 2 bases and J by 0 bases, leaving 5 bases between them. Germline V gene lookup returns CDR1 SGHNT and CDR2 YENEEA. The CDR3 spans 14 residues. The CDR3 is CASSLTSSYNEQFF. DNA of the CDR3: TGTGCCAGCAGCTTAACCTCCTCCTACAATGAGCAGTTCTTC.

The CDR3 is CATSDPGNYNEQFF. The CDR3 nucleotides are TGTGCCACCAGTGATCCCGGGAACTACAATGAGCAGTTCTTC. This chain links TRBV24-1 with TRBJ2-1; TRBD2 might be the D (5 bases). V lost 3 bases, J lost 3 bases, and 8 bases lay in between. Germline loops: CDR1 KGHDR, CDR2 SFDVKD. The CDR3 is 14 amino acids.